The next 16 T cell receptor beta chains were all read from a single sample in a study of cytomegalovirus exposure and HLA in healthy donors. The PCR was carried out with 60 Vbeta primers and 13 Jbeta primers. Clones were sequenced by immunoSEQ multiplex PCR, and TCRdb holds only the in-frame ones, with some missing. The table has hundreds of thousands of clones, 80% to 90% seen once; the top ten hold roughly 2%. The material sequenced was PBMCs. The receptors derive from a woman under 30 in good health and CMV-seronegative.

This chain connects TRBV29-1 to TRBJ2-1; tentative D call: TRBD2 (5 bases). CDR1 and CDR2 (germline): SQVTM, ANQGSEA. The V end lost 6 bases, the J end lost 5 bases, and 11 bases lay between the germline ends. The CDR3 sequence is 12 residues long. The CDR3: CSVPWRNNEQFF. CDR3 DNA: TGCAGCGTGCCCTGGAGGAACAATGAGCAGTTCTTC.

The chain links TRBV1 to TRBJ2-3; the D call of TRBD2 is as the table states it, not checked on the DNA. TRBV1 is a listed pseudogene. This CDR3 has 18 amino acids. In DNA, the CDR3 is TGCACCAGCAGCCAAGACAAGCTAGCGGGGGGGCCGGCGGATACGCAGTATTTT. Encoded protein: CTSSQDKLAGGPADTQYF.

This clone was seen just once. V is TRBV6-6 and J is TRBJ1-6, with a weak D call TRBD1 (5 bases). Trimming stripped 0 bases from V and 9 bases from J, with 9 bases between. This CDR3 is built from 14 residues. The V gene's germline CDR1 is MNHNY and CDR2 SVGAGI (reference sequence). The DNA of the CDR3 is TGTGCCAGCAGTTACTCAGGGGATAGTTCACCCCTCCACTTT. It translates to CASSYSGDSSPLHF.

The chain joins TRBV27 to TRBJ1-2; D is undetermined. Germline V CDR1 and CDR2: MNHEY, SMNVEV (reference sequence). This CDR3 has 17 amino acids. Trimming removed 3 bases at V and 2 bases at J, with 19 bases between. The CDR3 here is CASSFIPGGRLNYGYTF. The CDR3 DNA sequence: TGTGCCAGCAGTTTTATCCCAGGAGGACGCTTGAACTATGGCTACACCTTC.

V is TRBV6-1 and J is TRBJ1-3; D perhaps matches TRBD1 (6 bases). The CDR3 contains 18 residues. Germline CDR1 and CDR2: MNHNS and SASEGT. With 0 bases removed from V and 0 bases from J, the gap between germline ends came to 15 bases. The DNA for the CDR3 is TGTGCCAGCAGTGAAGCGTGGCAGGGAGGGGGCTCTGGAAACACCATATATTTT. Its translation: CASSEAWQGGGSGNTIYF.

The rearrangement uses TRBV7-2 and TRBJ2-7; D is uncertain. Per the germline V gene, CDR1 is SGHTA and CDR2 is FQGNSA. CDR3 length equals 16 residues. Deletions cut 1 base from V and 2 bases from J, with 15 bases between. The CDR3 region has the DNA TGTGCCAGCAGCTTAGAGGCCATCGTAGACACCTACGAGCAGTACTTC. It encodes CASSLEAIVDTYEQYF. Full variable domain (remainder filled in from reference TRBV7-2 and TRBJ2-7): GAGVSQSPSNKVTEKGKDVELRCDPISGHTALYWYRQSLGQGLEFLIYFQGNSAPDKSGLPSDRFSAERTGGSVSTLTIQRTQQEDSAVYLCASSLEAIVDTYEQYFGPGTRLTVT.

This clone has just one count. The CDR3 DNA follows: TGCGCCAGCAGCCAAGGGGGCGCGGGAAACATTCAGTACTTC. It specifies CASSQGGAGNIQYF. The chain joins TRBV5-1 to TRBJ2-4, with 7 nucleotides matching TRBD1. CDR3 length equals 14 residues. CDR1 and CDR2 (germline): SGHRS, YFSETQ. V lost 4 bases to trimming and J lost 6 bases; unmatched junction nucleotides: 7.

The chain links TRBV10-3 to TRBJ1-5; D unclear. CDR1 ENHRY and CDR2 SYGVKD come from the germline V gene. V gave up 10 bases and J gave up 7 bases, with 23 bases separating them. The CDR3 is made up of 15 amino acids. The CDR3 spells CASMSSSGLGQPQHF. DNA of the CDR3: TGTGCCAGCATGTCGTCGTCGGGGTTGGGGCAGCCCCAGCATTTT.

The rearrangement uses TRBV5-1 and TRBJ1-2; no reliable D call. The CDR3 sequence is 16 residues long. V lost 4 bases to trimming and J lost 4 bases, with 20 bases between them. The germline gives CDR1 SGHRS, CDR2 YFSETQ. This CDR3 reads CASSPGAVLLSYGYTF. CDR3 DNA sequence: TGCGCCAGCAGCCCTGGAGCGGTTTTGCTAAGCTATGGCTACACCTTC.

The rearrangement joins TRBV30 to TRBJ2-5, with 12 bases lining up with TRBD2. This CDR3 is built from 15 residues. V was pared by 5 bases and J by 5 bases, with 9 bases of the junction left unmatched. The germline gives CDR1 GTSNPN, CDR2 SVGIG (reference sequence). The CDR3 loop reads CAWVPSGGARETQYF. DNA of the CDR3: TGTGCCTGGGTCCCTAGCGGGGGGGCCCGGGAGACCCAGTACTTC. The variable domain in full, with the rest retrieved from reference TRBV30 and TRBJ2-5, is SQTIHQWPATLVQPVGSPLSLECTVEGTSNPNLYWYRQAAGRGLQLLFYSVGIGQISSEVPQNLSASRPQDRQFILSSKKLLLSDSGFYLCAWVPSGGARETQYFGPGTRLLVL.

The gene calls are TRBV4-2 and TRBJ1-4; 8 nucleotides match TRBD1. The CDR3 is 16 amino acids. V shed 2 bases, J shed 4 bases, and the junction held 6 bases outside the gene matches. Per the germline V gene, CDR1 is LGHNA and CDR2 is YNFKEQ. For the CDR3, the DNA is TGTGCCAGCAGCCAACCGGGGACAGGAAGTAATGAAAAACTGTTTTTT. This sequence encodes CASSQPGTGSNEKLFF.

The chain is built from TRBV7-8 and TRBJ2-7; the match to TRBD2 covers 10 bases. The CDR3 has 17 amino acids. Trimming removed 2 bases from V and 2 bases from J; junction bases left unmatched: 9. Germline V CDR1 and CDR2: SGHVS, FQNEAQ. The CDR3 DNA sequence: TGTGCCAGCAGCTTAACTAGCGGGACTATTCCGACCTACGAGCAGTACTTC. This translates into CASSLTSGTIPTYEQYF.

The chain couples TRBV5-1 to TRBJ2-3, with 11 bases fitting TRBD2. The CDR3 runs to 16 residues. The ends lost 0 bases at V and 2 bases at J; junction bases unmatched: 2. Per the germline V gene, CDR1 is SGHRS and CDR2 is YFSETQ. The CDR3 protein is CASSLVAGGLTDTQYF. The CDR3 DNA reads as TGCGCCAGCAGCTTGGTAGCGGGGGGGCTCACAGATACGCAGTATTTT.

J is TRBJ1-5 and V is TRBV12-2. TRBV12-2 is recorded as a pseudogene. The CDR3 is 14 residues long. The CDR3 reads CASLATGSNQPQHF. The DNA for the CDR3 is TGTGCAAGTCTCGCTACGGGAAGCAATCAGCCCCAGCATTTT.

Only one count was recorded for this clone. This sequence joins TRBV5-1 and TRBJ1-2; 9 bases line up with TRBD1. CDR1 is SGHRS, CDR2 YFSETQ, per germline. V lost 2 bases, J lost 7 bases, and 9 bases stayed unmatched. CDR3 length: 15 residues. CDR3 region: CASSLVPGTGFGYTF. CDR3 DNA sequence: TGCGCCAGCAGCTTAGTCCCCGGGACAGGGTTTGGCTACACCTTC.

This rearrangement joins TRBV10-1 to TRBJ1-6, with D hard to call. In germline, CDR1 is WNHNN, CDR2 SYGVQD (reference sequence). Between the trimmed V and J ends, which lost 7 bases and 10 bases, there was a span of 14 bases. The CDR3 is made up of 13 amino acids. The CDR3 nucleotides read TGCGCCAGCAAGGAGGGCTTTGGGTCACCCCTCCACTTT. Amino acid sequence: CASKEGFGSPLHF.